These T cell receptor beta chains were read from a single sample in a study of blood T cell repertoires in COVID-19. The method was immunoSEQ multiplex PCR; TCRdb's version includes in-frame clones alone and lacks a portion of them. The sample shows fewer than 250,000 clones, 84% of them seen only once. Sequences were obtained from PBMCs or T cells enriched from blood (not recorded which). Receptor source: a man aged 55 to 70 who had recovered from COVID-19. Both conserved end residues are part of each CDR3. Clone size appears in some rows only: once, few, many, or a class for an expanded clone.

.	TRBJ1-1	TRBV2	CASSRQGGTEAFF
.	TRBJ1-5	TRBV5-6	CASSRTASQPQHF
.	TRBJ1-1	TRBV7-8	CASSIRQGGTEAFF
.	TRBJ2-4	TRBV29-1	CSVEEAKNIQYF
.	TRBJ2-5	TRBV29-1	CSVTGQGQETQYF
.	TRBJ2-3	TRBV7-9	CASTPESDTQYF
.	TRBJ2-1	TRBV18	CASSLLPGTLEANEQFF
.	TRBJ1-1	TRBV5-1	CASSSQGGTEAFF
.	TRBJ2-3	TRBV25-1	CASSAGQADTQYF
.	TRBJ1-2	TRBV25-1	CASGPRGIHGYTF
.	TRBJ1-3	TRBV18	CASSPDSIPTIYF
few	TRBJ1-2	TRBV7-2	CASRDSPGQSYGYTF
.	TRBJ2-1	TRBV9	CASSVEWAGIYNEQFF
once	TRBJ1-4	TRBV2	CASNTHGTNEKLFF
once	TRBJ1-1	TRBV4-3	CASSPTDKNTEAFF
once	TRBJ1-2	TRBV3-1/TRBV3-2	CASSQGTGGNYYGYTF
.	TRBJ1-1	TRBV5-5	CASSWDSEAFF
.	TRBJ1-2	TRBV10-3	CAIKSGENYGYTF
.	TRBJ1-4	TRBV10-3	CAISDSRTVNEKLFF
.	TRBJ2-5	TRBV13	CASNTDRDGTQYF
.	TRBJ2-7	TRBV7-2	CASSYSRFDEQYF
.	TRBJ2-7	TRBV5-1	CASSWGLAYYEQYF
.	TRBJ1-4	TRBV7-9	CASSSPGAGGNEKLFF
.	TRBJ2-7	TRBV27	CASRWGGSGNWYF
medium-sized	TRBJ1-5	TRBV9	CASSPMGTDDQPQHF
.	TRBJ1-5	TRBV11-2	CASSLEYRDLGQPQHF
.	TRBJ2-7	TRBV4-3	CASSQTTAYEQYF
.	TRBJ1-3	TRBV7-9	CASSQGQSSGNTIYF
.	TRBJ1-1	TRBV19	CASIPRGFIGTEAFF
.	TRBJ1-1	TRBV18	CASSLDLGIQVNTEAFF
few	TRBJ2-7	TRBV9	CASSVGLAGYEQYF
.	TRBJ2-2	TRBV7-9	CASSLVRSNTGELFF
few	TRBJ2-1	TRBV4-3	CASSQEVGREQFF
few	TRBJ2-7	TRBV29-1	CSVEEPGSYEQYF
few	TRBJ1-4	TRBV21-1	CASSKGDRGREKLFF
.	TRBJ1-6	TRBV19	CASRTGGFMDSPLHF
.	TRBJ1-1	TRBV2	CASSERVVTGGTEAFF
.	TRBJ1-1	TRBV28	CASTQLPQGAEAFF
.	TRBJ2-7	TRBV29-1	CSVETSGSSYEQYF
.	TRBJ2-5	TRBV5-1	CASSLAGDRRETQYF
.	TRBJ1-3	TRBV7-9	CASSLTSSGNTIYF
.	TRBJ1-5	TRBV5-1	CASSLEPAQPQHF
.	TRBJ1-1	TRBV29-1	CSVRGLMNTEAFF
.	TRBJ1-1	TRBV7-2	CASSQQVNTEAFF
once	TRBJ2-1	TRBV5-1	CASRTGQGTYNEQFF